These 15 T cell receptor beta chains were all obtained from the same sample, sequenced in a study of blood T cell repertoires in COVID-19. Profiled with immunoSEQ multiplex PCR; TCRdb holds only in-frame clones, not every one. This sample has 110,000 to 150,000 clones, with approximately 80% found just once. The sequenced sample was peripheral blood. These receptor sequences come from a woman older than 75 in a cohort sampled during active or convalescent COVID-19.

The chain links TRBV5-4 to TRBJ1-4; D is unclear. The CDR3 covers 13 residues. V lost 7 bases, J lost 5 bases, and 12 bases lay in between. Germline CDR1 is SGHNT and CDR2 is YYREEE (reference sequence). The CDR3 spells CASGRGRNEKLFF. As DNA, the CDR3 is TGTGCCAGCGGTAGAGGCCGGAATGAAAAACTGTTTTTT.

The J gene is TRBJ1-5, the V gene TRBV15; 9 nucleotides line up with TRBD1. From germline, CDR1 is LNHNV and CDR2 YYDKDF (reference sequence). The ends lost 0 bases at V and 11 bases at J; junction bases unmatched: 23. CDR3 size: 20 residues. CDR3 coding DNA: TGTGCCACCAGCAGAGACCGGGGACAGGGTAAGGACGTGATTTTGAACTCCCAGCATTTT. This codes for CATSRDRGQGKDVILNSQHF.

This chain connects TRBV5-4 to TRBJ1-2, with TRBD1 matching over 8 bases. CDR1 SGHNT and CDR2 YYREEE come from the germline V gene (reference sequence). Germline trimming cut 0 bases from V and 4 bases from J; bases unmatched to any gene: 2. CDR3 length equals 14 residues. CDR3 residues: CASSLAGGAYGYTF. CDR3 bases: TGTGCCAGCAGCTTGGCAGGGGGCGCCTATGGCTACACCTTC.

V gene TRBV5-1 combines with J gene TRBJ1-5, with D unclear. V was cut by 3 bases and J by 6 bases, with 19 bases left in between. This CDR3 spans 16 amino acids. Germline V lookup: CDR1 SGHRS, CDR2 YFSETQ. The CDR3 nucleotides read TGCGCCAGCAGCTCCCAGACACTCTCCCCCCGTCAGCCCCAGCATTTT. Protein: CASSSQTLSPRQPQHF.

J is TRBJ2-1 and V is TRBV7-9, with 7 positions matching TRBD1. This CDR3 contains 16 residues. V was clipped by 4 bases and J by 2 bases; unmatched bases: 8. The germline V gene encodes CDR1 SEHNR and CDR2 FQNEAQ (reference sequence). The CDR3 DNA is TGTGCCAGCAGCTCGCAGACAGGGTATGCCTACAATGAGCAGTTCTTC. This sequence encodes CASSSQTGYAYNEQFF.

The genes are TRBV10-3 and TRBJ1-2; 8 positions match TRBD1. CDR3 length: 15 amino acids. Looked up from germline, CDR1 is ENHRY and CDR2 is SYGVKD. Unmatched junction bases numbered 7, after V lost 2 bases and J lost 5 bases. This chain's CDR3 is CAISEEYRGAYGYTF. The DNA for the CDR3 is TGTGCCATCAGTGAGGAATACAGGGGGGCTTATGGCTACACCTTC.

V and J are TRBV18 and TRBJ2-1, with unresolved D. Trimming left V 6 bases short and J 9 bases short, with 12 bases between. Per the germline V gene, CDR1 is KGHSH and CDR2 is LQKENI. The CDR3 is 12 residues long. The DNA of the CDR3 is TGTGCCAGCTCCCGTCAGACGGGTGAGCAGTTCTTC. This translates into CASSRQTGEQFF.

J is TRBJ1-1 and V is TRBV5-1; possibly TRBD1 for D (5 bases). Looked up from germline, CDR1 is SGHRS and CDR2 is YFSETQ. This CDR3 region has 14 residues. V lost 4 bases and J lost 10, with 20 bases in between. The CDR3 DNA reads TGCGCCAGCAGCACTCGGACGGGGGTAAGGGTAGCTTTCTTT. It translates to CASSTRTGVRVAFF.

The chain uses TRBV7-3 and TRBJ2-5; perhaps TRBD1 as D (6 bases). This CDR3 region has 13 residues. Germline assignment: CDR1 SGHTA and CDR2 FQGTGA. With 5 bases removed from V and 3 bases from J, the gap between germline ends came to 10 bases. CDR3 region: CASSRGQKETQYF. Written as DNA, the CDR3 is TGTGCCAGCAGCCGAGGACAGAAAGAGACCCAGTACTTC.

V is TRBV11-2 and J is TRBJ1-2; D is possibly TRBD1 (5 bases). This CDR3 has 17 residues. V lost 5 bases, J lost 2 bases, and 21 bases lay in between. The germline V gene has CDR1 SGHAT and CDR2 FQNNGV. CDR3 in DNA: TGTGCCAGCAGCCCGAGACGGGTAGCAGGGAGGAACTATGGCTACACCTTC. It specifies CASSPRRVAGRNYGYTF. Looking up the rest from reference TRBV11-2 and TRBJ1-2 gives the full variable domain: EAGVAQSPRYKIIEKRQSVAFWCNPISGHATLYWYQQILGQGPKLLIQFQNNGVVDDSQLPKDRFSAERLKGVDSTLKIQPAKLEDSAVYLCASSPRRVAGRNYGYTFGSGTRLTVV.

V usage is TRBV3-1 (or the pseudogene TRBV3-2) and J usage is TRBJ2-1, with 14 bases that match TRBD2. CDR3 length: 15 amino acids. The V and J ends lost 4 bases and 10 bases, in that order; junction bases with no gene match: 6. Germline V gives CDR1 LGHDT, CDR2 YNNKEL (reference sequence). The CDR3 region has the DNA TGTGCCAGCAGCCGAGGCGGGACTAGCGGGGGCGAGCAGTTCTTC. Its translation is CASSRGGTSGGEQFF.

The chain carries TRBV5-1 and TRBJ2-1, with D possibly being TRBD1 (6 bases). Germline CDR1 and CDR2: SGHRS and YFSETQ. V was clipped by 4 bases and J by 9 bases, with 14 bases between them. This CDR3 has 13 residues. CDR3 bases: TGCGCCAGCAGCATACTACAGGGAAGTGAGCAGTTCTTC. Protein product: CASSILQGSEQFF.

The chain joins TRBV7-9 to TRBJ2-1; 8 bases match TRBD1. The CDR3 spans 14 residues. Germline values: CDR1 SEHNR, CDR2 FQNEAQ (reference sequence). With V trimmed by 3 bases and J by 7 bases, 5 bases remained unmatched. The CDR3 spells CASSFDRGRNEQFF. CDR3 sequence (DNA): TGTGCCAGCAGCTTTGACAGGGGCCGAAATGAGCAGTTCTTC.

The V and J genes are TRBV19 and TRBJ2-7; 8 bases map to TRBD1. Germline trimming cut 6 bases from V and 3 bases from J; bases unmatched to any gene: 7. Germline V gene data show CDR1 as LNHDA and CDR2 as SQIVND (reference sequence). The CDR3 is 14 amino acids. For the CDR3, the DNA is TGTGCCAGTAGACCCGGGACAGGCCACTACGAGCAGTACGTC. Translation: CASRPGTGHYEQYV.

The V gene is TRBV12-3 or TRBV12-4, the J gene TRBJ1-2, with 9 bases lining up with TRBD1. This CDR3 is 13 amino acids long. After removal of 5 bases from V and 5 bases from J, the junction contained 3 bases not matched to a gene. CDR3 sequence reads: CASSEDRGYGYTF. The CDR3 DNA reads TGTGCCAGCAGTGAGGACAGGGGATATGGCTACACCTTC.